This T cell receptor beta chain is drawn from a study of molecular identifiers for immune sequencing clone quantification. Findings and limits, study-wide: More than 97% of effector molecules, versus under 1% of naive-cell molecules, belonged to clones above 20 RNA copies. Highly expanded clone sizes could be underestimated by identical TCR molecules that share a barcode.

Libraries used about 18,000 to 1,100,000 sorted naive CD8 T cells and 10%, 30% or 50% RNA input. Per germline, CDR1 SEHNR and CDR2 FQNEAQ (reference sequence). V lost 2 bases and J 0 bases, leaving 11 bases between the germline ends. The CDR3 covers 16 residues. It was with previously described methods and listed TCR primers that bulk TCR libraries were made. TCRdb fed the PCR reads into MiXCR, producing one record per CDR3 protein. The table shows about 320,000 distinct CDR3 sequences, with about a quarter occurring only once. There are a few counts of this clonotype. Its antigen remains unidentified.

V and J are TRBV7-9 and TRBJ2-4; D possibly corresponds to TRBD2 (6 bases). The receptor comes from a human donor in good health. Some libraries in this study had Jurkat cell RNA spiked in. Sequences were obtained from naive CD8+ T cells from blood, with Jurkat cell RNA spiked in. Stated subset: FACS-sorted CD8+CD4-CCR7+CD45RA+ naive T cells. CDR3 sequence: CASSLRDSPAKNIQYF. DNA for the CDR3: TGTGCCAGCAGCTTACGGGACTCACCAGCCAAAAACATTCAGTACTTC.